This T cell receptor (beta chain) was sequenced in a study of beta chain features in type 1 diabetes. This clone was found many times. cDNA synthesis used the whole RNA isolate, giving expressed TCRB sequences. TCRdb's table, derived via immunoSEQ multiplex PCR, lists solely in-frame clones and lacks some. This table has around 500,000 clones, 11% appearing once. The sample comprised naive CD4+ T cells from blood. The receptor was isolated from a young woman in good health.

The CDR3 here is CSAQEVTYNEQFF. The CDR3 DNA is TGCAGCGCCCAGGAAGTGACCTACAATGAGCAGTTCTTC. The V call is TRBV29-1, the J call TRBJ2-1, with D unresolved. This CDR3 spans 13 amino acids. Germline-derived CDR1 and CDR2 are SQVTM and ANQGSEA. The V end lost 7 bases, the J end lost 2 bases, and 12 bases lay between the germline ends.